Listed here are 17 T cell receptor beta chains from one sample, sequenced in a study of early T cells in non-severe SARS-CoV-2 infection. TCRdb fed the 5' RACE reads into MiXCR, producing one record per CDR3 protein. The sample lists about 77,000 distinct CDR3 sequences, around a tenth occurring once. The sequenced material came from whole blood. All receptors come from an adult who was a healthcare worker with PCR-confirmed SARS-CoV-2 infection or an uninfected control (not recorded which).

The rearrangement joins TRBV9 to TRBJ1-4, with a possible D match to TRBD1 (5 bases). V dropped 6 bases and J dropped 5 bases, with 17 bases sitting between them. Germline V gene sequence: CDR1 SGDLS, CDR2 YYNGEE. The CDR3 length is 15 residues. Here the CDR3 DNA reads TGTGCCAGCACCCCCCTTGGGGCAGAGAATGAAAAACTGTTTTTT. Residues: CASTPLGAENEKLFF. Supplemented by reference TRBV9 and TRBJ1-4, the full variable domain reads DSGVTQTPKHLITATGQRVTLRCSPRSGDLSVYWYQQSLDQGLQFLIQYYNGEERAKGNILERFSAQQFPDLHSELNLSSLELGDSALYFCASTPLGAENEKLFFGSGTQLSVL.

V gene TRBV3-1 combines with J gene TRBJ1-4, with TRBD1 as a possible D gene (5 bases). The V gene's germline CDR1 is LGHDT and CDR2 YNNKEL (reference sequence). V lost 5 bases and J 3 bases, leaving 13 bases between the germline ends. This CDR3 has 15 amino acids. CDR3 sequence reads: CASSEHGGANEKLFF. CDR3 nucleotide sequence: TGTGCCAGCAGCGAACATGGGGGGGCTAATGAAAAACTGTTTTTT.

The sample holds a few counts of this clonotype. This sequence joins TRBV10-2 and TRBJ2-4, with D unclear. Trimming took off 3 bases at V and 7 bases at J, with 16 bases between the two ends. The CDR3 covers 15 residues. Germline CDR1 WSHSY, CDR2 SAAADI. CDR3 in amino acids: CASSESPHSWNIQYF. In DNA form, the CDR3 reads TGCGCCAGCAGTGAAAGCCCACATAGTTGGAACATTCAGTACTTC.

There are many counts of this clonotype. Written as DNA, the CDR3 is TGTGCCAGCAGCTCCTTGACTAGCGGGAGACATACGCAGTATTTT. This encodes CASSSLTSGRHTQYF. The V call is TRBV7-3, the J call TRBJ2-3; 12 bases map to TRBD2. CDR3 length: 15 residues. Germline CDR1 is SGHTA and CDR2 is FQGTGA. V shed 4 bases, J shed 7 bases, and the junction held 6 bases outside the gene matches.

This clonotype was found many times. The rearrangement links TRBV29-1 to TRBJ2-1; no reliable D call. The germline V gene encodes CDR1 SQVTM and CDR2 ANQGSEA. There are 14 residues in the CDR3. The ends were cut back, 5 bases at V and 0 bases at J, with 11 bases in the middle. CDR3 region: CSVRWRSSYNEQFF. The DNA for the CDR3 is TGCAGCGTTCGTTGGCGGAGCTCCTACAATGAGCAGTTCTTC.

This clonotype was seen more than once but under ten times. V gene TRBV19 combines with J gene TRBJ1-5; D perhaps matches TRBD1 (6 bases). The V end lost 11 bases, the J end lost 6 bases, and 17 bases lay between the germline ends. Germline assignment: CDR1 LNHDA and CDR2 SQIVND (reference sequence). The CDR3 loop spans 13 amino acids. The CDR3: CAGGPQGVQPQHF. DNA for the CDR3: TGTGCCGGGGGCCCGCAGGGCGTTCAGCCCCAGCATTTT.

CDR3 region: CASSRGPEGYTF. CDR3 in DNA: TGTGCCAGCAGCAGGGGGCCCGAGGGCTACACCTTC. This chain joins TRBV28 and TRBJ1-2; 8 bases line up with TRBD1. The CDR3 sequence is 12 residues long. V dropped 6 bases and J dropped 8; count of bases not matched to a gene: 5. The V gene's germline CDR1 is MDHEN and CDR2 SYDVKM.

This clonotype was detected a few times. The junction shows a germline mismatch at one end, possibly a read error. The chain links TRBV7-9 to TRBJ2-6, with 8 bases matching TRBD1. The CDR3 runs 16 residues. Germline assignment: CDR1 SEHNR and CDR2 FQNEAQ (reference sequence). CDR3 region: CASTLLTGAGANVLTF. The CDR3 region has the DNA TGTGCCAGCACCTTACTGACAGGGGCCGGGGCCAACGTCCTGACTTTC.

This clonotype was seen at least ten times. The chain joins TRBV18 to TRBJ2-1, with D perhaps matching TRBD1 (5 bases). The germline V gene encodes CDR1 KGHSH and CDR2 LQKENI. The V and J ends lost 0 bases and 6 bases respectively, with 6 bases between them. This CDR3 spans 13 amino acids. The CDR3 DNA follows: TGTGCCAGCTCACCACCCCAGGGCAATGAGCAGTTCTTC. Translated, it gives CASSPPQGNEQFF.

This clonotype was recorded at least ten times. This chain joins TRBV20-1 and TRBJ1-2; no firm D call. Germline V gene lookup returns CDR1 DFQATT and CDR2 SNEGSKA (reference sequence). Trimming removed 5 bases at V and 4 bases at J, with 14 bases between. This CDR3 is built from 13 residues. Here the CDR3 reads CSAAGGISYGYTF. The CDR3 DNA is TGCAGTGCTGCCGGAGGGATCAGCTATGGCTACACCTTC.

This clonotype was recorded at least ten times. The chain recombines TRBV28 with TRBJ2-7; no clear D gene. This CDR3 comprises 13 residues. Trimming removed 6 bases from V and 3 bases from J, with 12 bases in between. Germline lookup yields CDR1 MDHEN and CDR2 SYDVKM. The CDR3 spells CASRLDAGYEQYF. The CDR3, as DNA: TGTGCCAGCAGACTTGACGCCGGCTACGAGCAGTACTTC. The full variable domain, with the rest looked up from reference TRBV28 and TRBJ2-7, is DVKVTQSSRYLVKRTGEKVFLECVQDMDHENMFWYRQDPGLGLRLIYFSYDVKMKEKGDIPEGYSVSREKKERFSLILESASTNQTSMYLCASRLDAGYEQYFGPGTRLTVT.

This clonotype was seen ten or more times. The V and J genes are TRBV5-4 and TRBJ2-1; 14 positions match TRBD2. This CDR3 contains 15 residues. Germline trimming cut 4 bases from V and 7 bases from J; bases unmatched to any gene: 4. Germline values: CDR1 SGHNT, CDR2 YYREEE (reference sequence). The CDR3 DNA is TGTGCCAGCAGCCGGACTAGCGGGGGGTTTAATGAGCAGTTCTTC. Protein: CASSRTSGGFNEQFF.

This clonotype occurred many times. CDR3 residues: CASSRQGVNTDTQYF. In DNA, the CDR3 is TGTGCCAGCAGCCGTCAGGGGGTGAACACAGATACGCAGTATTTT. J is TRBJ2-3 and V is TRBV7-3; 7 nucleotides agree with TRBD1. Looked up from germline, CDR1 is SGHTA and CDR2 is FQGTGA. J was trimmed by 2 bases and V by 5 bases; bases with no gene match: 7. The CDR3 loop spans 15 amino acids.

This rearrangement joins TRBV5-1 to TRBJ2-1, with TRBD1 matching over 7 bases. The CDR3 totals 14 residues. V shed 8 bases, J shed 8 bases, and the junction held 13 bases outside the gene matches. Per germline, CDR1 SGHRS and CDR2 YFSETQ. The CDR3 DNA sequence: TGCGCCAGTACCAGTCTCAGGGGGACGGATGAGCAGTTCTTC. As protein: CASTSLRGTDEQFF.

There are a few counts of this clonotype. This sequence joins TRBV6-6 and TRBJ2-3; 7 positions agree with TRBD2. Germline V gene data show CDR1 as MNHNY and CDR2 as SVGAGI (reference sequence). After removal of 0 bases from V and 3 bases from J, the junction contained 12 bases not matched to a gene. The CDR3 covers 18 residues. This chain's CDR3 is CASSYSPGAGVSTDTQYF. For the CDR3, the DNA is TGTGCCAGCAGTTACTCCCCTGGGGCGGGAGTATCGACAGATACGCAGTATTTT.

In this sample, this clonotype turned up a few times. The CDR3 here is CASNPGLATDQPQHF. The CDR3 DNA is TGTGCCAGTAACCCCGGTCTGGCCACCGATCAGCCCCAGCATTTT. V gene TRBV19 combines with J gene TRBJ1-5; D is unresolved. Deletions cut 7 bases from V and 5 bases from J, with 18 bases between. From germline, CDR1 is LNHDA and CDR2 SQIVND (reference sequence). The CDR3 loop spans 15 amino acids.

This clonotype has more than one count but fewer than ten. The chain links TRBV12-3 or TRBV12-4 to TRBJ2-2, with 8 positions matching TRBD2. The CDR3 is 15 amino acids. The trim removed 2 bases at V and 5 bases at J, leaving 4 bases unmatched. The CDR3 spells CASSLRSGRTGELFF. CDR3 coding DNA: TGTGCCAGCAGTTTACGAAGCGGGAGAACCGGGGAGCTGTTTTTT.